This entry describes one T cell receptor beta chain. Molecular-barcoded quantitative 5'-RACE produced these TCR beta libraries. TCRdb recomputed calls from the 5' RACE reads with MiXCR, one row per CDR3 protein. The sample records approximately 31,000 distinct CDR3 sequences, less than 40% being singletons. These data belong to a study of CD8 T cells in ankylosing spondylitis. The sequenced sample was synovial fluid, either unsorted or a sorted T cell fraction (not recorded which). This receptor was identified in a male donor with ankylosing spondylitis.

The CDR3 region has the DNA TGTGCCAGCGCTACAGGTCTCACTGAAGCTTTCTTT. Translation: CASATGLTEAFF. This rearrangement joins TRBV27 to TRBJ1-1, with D perhaps TRBD1 (5 bases). The CDR3 loop spans 12 amino acids. The V gene's germline CDR1 is MNHEY and CDR2 SMNVEV (reference sequence). Trimming pared 8 bases from V and 4 bases from J, leaving 11 bases between.